The 25 T cell receptor beta chains below were found in one sample sequenced in a study of cytomegalovirus exposure and HLA in healthy donors. The data were produced by immunoSEQ multiplex PCR, yet TCRdb's version contains in-frame clones alone and is incomplete. The table shows 350,000 or so clones, with about nine tenths occurring only once. What was sequenced was PBMCs. The receptors derive from a woman aged 18-29 years in good health and CMV-seronegative.

CDR3 amino acids: CASSLGGTGGSYEQYF. CDR3 in DNA: TGTGCCAGCAGCTTAGGCGGAACGGGAGGGTCCTACGAGCAGTACTTC. This chain connects TRBV7-2 to TRBJ2-7; 8 bases agree with TRBD2. Germline loops: CDR1 SGHTA, CDR2 FQGNSA. Trimming at V came to 1 base and at J to 1 base, leaving 6 bases not matched to a gene. The CDR3 extends over 16 amino acids. The full variable domain, completed using reference TRBV7-2 and TRBJ2-7, is GAGVSQSPSNKVTEKGKDVELRCDPISGHTALYWYRQSLGQGLEFLIYFQGNSAPDKSGLPSDRFSAERTGGSVSTLTIQRTQQEDSAVYLCASSLGGTGGSYEQYFGPGTRLTVT.

This clone was recorded a few times. The chain employs TRBV4-2 and TRBJ2-7, with 7 bases that match TRBD2. The CDR3 is 14 residues long. From germline, CDR1 is LGHNA and CDR2 YNFKEQ. J was trimmed by 4 bases and V by 9 bases; bases with no gene match: 12. The CDR3 bases are TGTGCCAGGATCTTAGGCGGGAGAGTGTACGAGCAGTACTTC. It codes for CARILGGRVYEQYF.

This clone was seen a handful of times. The chain links TRBV4-1 to TRBJ1-5, with D perhaps matching TRBD1 (5 bases). The CDR3 is 15 residues long. Trimming took 2 bases from V and 3 from J, leaving 11 bases between them. CDR1 is MGHRA and CDR2 is YSYEKL in the germline V gene. In nucleotides, the CDR3 is TGCGCCAGCAGCCAATTCGGGACTTACAATCAGCCCCAGCATTTT. This codes for CASSQFGTYNQPQHF.

The V call is TRBV11-1, the J call TRBJ2-1; perhaps TRBD1 as D (6 bases). V lost 8 bases and J lost 9, with 20 bases in between. Per the germline V gene, CDR1 is SGHAT and CDR2 is FQDESV (reference sequence). The length of the CDR3 is 14 residues. The CDR3: CASADPDSPGEQFF. As DNA, the CDR3 is TGTGCCAGCGCGGACCCGGACAGCCCTGGTGAGCAGTTCTTC.

This chain uses TRBV7-8 with TRBJ1-5; D ambiguous. Germline CDR1 and CDR2: SGHVS and FQNEAQ. The CDR3 spans 16 residues. Trimming left V 1 base short and J 9 bases short, with 19 bases between. The CDR3 DNA sequence: TGTGCCAGCAGCTTAGAGCTGCCACATCAATCAGGGCCCCAGCATTTT. Encoded protein: CASSLELPHQSGPQHF.

DNA for the CDR3: TGCGCCAGCAGCCAAGACTGGGCGGGAGGCGCGGTAGCCAAAAACATTCAGTACTTC. As protein: CASSQDWAGGAVAKNIQYF. The V call is TRBV4-3, the J call TRBJ2-4; TRBD2 matches at 8 bases. Germline V gene sequence: CDR1 LGHNA, CDR2 YSLEER. This CDR3 has 19 amino acids. J was trimmed by 0 bases and V by 0 bases; bases with no gene match: 10.

V and J are TRBV18 and TRBJ2-5, with a possible D match to TRBD2 (6 bases). V gave up 3 bases and J gave up 5 bases, with 7 bases separating them. CDR1 is KGHSH, CDR2 LQKENI, per germline. The CDR3 length is 12 residues. CDR3 sequence (DNA): TGTGCCAGCTCACCGGCGGGGGAGACCCAGTACTTC. Translation gives CASSPAGETQYF.

The rearrangement links TRBV5-1 to TRBJ2-7; 8 bases match TRBD1. The trim removed 5 bases at V and 6 bases at J, leaving 7 bases unmatched. This CDR3 has 13 amino acids. Per germline, CDR1 SGHRS and CDR2 YFSETQ. CDR3 nucleotides: TGCGCCAGCAGGCAGGACAGGGATCGCGAGCAGTACTTC. It translates to CASRQDRDREQYF. Based on the CDR3 plus reference TRBV5-1 and TRBJ2-7, the full variable domain is KAGVTQTPRYLIKTRGQQVTLSCSPISGHRSVSWYQQTPGQGLQFLFEYFSETQRNKGNFPGRFSGRQFSNSRSEMNVSTLELGDSALYLCASRQDRDREQYFGPGTRLTVT.

The chain combines TRBV4-1 with TRBJ2-7; 12 bases are a match to TRBD2. CDR3 length: 16 amino acids. Germline-derived CDR1 and CDR2 are MGHRA and YSYEKL. Trimming cost V 1 base and J 1 base; bases outside gene matches: 2. Here the CDR3 DNA reads TGCGCCAGCAGCCAAGGAGGACTAGCGGGGTCCTACGAGCAGTACTTC. It translates to CASSQGGLAGSYEQYF.

This chain's CDR3 is CAMSQNLADTDTQYF. The CDR3 bases are TGTGCCATGTCACAGAACCTAGCAGACACAGATACGCAGTATTTT. The genes are TRBV10-3 and TRBJ2-3; D may be TRBD2 (5 bases). Germline values: CDR1 ENHRY, CDR2 SYGVKD. V was shortened by 9 bases and J by 2 bases, with 18 bases between the two germline ends. The CDR3 is 15 amino acids.

J is TRBJ2-7 and V is TRBV6-1; D may be TRBD1 (5 bases). This CDR3 has 16 amino acids. V lost 1 base to trimming and J lost 4 bases, with 17 bases between them. CDR1 MNHNS and CDR2 SASEGT come from the germline V gene. In nucleotides, the CDR3 is TGTGCCAGCAGTGAAGGGTCGACAGACCTCGCGTACGAGCAGTACTTC. This encodes CASSEGSTDLAYEQYF.

This chain uses TRBV2 with TRBJ2-7, with TRBD2 identical over 9 bases. Germline V gene data show CDR1 as SNHLY and CDR2 as FYNNEI. Trimming at V came to 2 bases and at J to 6 bases, leaving 8 bases not matched to a gene. This CDR3 has 15 residues. The CDR3 nucleotides read TGTGCCAGCAGTGAACTCGCGGGAGGGCCTCTCGAGCAGTACTTC. Residues: CASSELAGGPLEQYF.

The chain is built from TRBV18 and TRBJ1-2; D is ambiguous. Germline-derived CDR1 and CDR2 are KGHSH and LQKENI. CDR3 length: 14 amino acids. V lost 2 bases, J lost 8 bases, and 15 bases lay in between. The DNA for the CDR3 is TGTGCCAGCTCACCAGTAGTTACGGGAGGGGGCTACACCTTC. It specifies CASSPVVTGGGYTF. The full variable domain, in which reference TRBV18 and TRBJ1-2 provide the parts outside the CDR3, is NAGVMQNPRHLVRRRGQEARLRCSPMKGHSHVYWYRQLPEEGLKFMVYLQKENIIDESGMPKERFSAEFPKEGPSILRIQQVVRGDSAAYFCASSPVVTGGGYTFGSGTRLTVV.

This clone was counted once. The rearrangement links TRBV19 to TRBJ2-7, with TRBD1 matching over 10 bases. The CDR3 is 15 amino acids. The V gene's germline CDR1 is LNHDA and CDR2 SQIVND (reference sequence). V was clipped by 5 bases and J by 5 bases; unmatched bases: 9. The CDR3 here is CASSLPGQGYHEQYF. As DNA, the CDR3 is TGTGCCAGTAGTCTACCGGGACAGGGGTATCACGAGCAGTACTTC.

This clone has only a few counts. The chain uses TRBV7-2 and TRBJ1-2, with TRBD1 identical over 7 bases. The germline CDR1 and CDR2 sequences are SGHTA and FQGNSA. V lost 4 bases to trimming and J lost 0 bases; unmatched junction nucleotides: 5. This CDR3 is built from 15 residues. This CDR3 reads CASSWEGQANYGYTF. CDR3 sequence (DNA): TGTGCCAGCAGCTGGGAAGGACAGGCTAACTATGGCTACACCTTC.

The gene calls are TRBV2 and TRBJ1-1, with TRBD1 matching over 7 bases. The J segment lost 0 bases and the V segment lost 8 bases, leaving 3 bases of the junction unmatched. This CDR3 has 13 residues. The germline V gene encodes CDR1 SNHLY and CDR2 FYNNEI. The CDR3: CASSGQVNTEAFF. The CDR3 DNA sequence: TGTGCCAGCTCCGGACAGGTGAACACTGAAGCTTTCTTT.

The CDR3, as DNA: TGTGCCAGCAGCTCCCTTAAGCGGGAGAACTCCTACGAGCAGTACTTC. Residues: CASSSLKRENSYEQYF. This chain connects TRBV13 to TRBJ2-7; 8 nucleotides match TRBD2. Germline V gene sequence: CDR1 PRHDT, CDR2 FYEKMQ (reference sequence). V lost 4 bases to trimming and J lost 0 bases; unmatched junction nucleotides: 8. The CDR3 contains 16 residues.

The chain has TRBV11-3 and TRBJ2-7, with D possibly TRBD1 on 6 matching bases. This CDR3 region has 15 residues. In germline, CDR1 is SGHNT, CDR2 YENEEA. The V end lost 1 base, the J end lost 1 base, and 11 bases lay between the germline ends. CDR3 protein: CASSLAGDESYEQYF. The CDR3 DNA reads as TGTGCCAGCAGCTTAGCAGGGGACGAGTCCTACGAGCAGTACTTC.

The rearrangement joins TRBV6-1 to TRBJ2-1; perhaps TRBD2 as D (6 bases). The CDR3 is made up of 16 amino acids. Germline V lookup: CDR1 MNHNS, CDR2 SASEGT. V dropped 4 bases and J dropped 0 bases, with 13 bases sitting between them. In nucleotides, the CDR3 is TGTGCCAGCAGTGTTAGCGGATGGAGCTCCTACAATGAGCAGTTCTTC. Amino acid sequence: CASSVSGWSSYNEQFF.

The chain combines TRBV9 with TRBJ2-5, with 7 bases aligning to TRBD2. Germline CDR1 reads SGDLS; CDR2 reads YYNGEE. Unmatched junction bases numbered 7, after V lost 4 bases and J lost 1 base. This CDR3 is built from 15 residues. CDR3 in amino acids: CASSPLGGVQETQYF. The CDR3 nucleotides read TGTGCCAGCAGCCCTTTGGGGGGGGTCCAAGAGACCCAGTACTTC.

The V and J genes are TRBV15 and TRBJ2-2, with D perhaps TRBD1 (6 bases). This CDR3 region has 16 residues. CDR1 and CDR2 (germline): LNHNV, YYDKDF (reference sequence). Trimming removed 1 base at V and 4 bases at J, with 13 bases between. CDR3 coding DNA: TGTGCCACCAGCAGAGTGCCGAGACAGGCCACCGGGGAGCTGTTTTTT. It is translated as CATSRVPRQATGELFF.

The count of this clone is one. V usage is TRBV6-5 and J usage is TRBJ1-1, with D unclear. The ends were cut back, 0 bases at V and 4 bases at J, with 12 bases in the middle. The CDR3 totals 15 residues. The germline V gene has CDR1 MNHEY and CDR2 SVGAGI. The CDR3 spells CASSYSVGGGTEAFF. CDR3 sequence (DNA): TGTGCCAGCAGTTACTCGGTCGGAGGTGGCACTGAAGCTTTCTTT.

The CDR3 sequence is CASRTRLAGMDTQYF. The CDR3 DNA reads TGTGCCAGCAGGACCCGACTAGCGGGAATGGATACGCAGTATTTT. The chain joins TRBV27 to TRBJ2-3; the match to TRBD2 covers 11 bases. CDR1 and CDR2 from the germline V gene are MNHEY and SMNVEV (reference sequence). The CDR3 loop spans 15 amino acids. The J segment lost 6 bases and the V segment lost 6 bases, leaving 8 bases of the junction unmatched.

The rearrangement uses TRBV28 and TRBJ2-2; 10 nucleotides line up with TRBD1. The germline CDR1 and CDR2 sequences are MDHEN and SYDVKM. The ends lost 3 bases at V and 3 bases at J; junction bases unmatched: 4. CDR3 length: 16 residues. CDR3 DNA: TGTGCCAGCAGTTTCCGGACAGGGGGGTACACCGGGGAGCTGTTTTTT. This gives the protein CASSFRTGGYTGELFF.

J is TRBJ2-7 and V is TRBV6-5; TRBD1 might be the D (6 bases). Trimming shortened V by 0 bases and J by 3 bases, and 12 bases separated the two germline ends. Germline V CDR1 and CDR2: MNHEY, SVGAGI. The CDR3 sequence is 15 residues long. The CDR3 region is CASSYSVLDSYEQYF. The CDR3 DNA sequence: TGTGCCAGCAGTTACTCGGTTTTGGACAGCTACGAGCAGTACTTC.